Below, 5 T cell receptor beta chains from the same sample are listed, as sequenced in a study of blood T cell repertoires in COVID-19. Produced via immunoSEQ multiplex PCR; TCRdb's table is partial and in-frame only. There are approximately 170,000 clones in the sample; about 92% occur only once, and roughly 2.1% lies in the top ten. Sequences were obtained from peripheral blood. These receptors were taken from a woman aged 60-75 years with COVID-19, enrolled during active disease.

The chain combines TRBV19 with TRBJ1-5; D perhaps matches TRBD1 (6 bases). This CDR3 is built from 12 residues. V was shortened by 5 bases and J by 13 bases, with 15 bases between the two germline ends. CDR1 is LNHDA, CDR2 SQIVND, per germline (reference sequence). DNA for the CDR3: TGTGCCAGTAGTCCCCGGACAGAGAAGCAGCATTTT. Its translation: CASSPRTEKQHF.

The chain employs TRBV5-6 and TRBJ2-4; a weak D match, TRBD1 (5 bases). Per the germline V gene, CDR1 is SGHDT and CDR2 is YYEEEE. The ends were cut back, 1 base at V and 6 bases at J, with 8 bases in the middle. The CDR3 has 13 residues. The CDR3 nucleotides are TGTGCCAGCAGCTTGTGGGGCAGAAACATTCAGTACTTC. It encodes CASSLWGRNIQYF.

This clone turned up a few times. Other DNA sequences in the same sample also yield this CDR3. V is TRBV18 and J is TRBJ2-7; 9 bases map to TRBD1. The V segment lost 2 bases and the J segment 0 bases; nucleotides outside the gene matches: 2. Per the germline V gene, CDR1 is KGHSH and CDR2 is LQKENI. There are 15 residues in the CDR3. CDR3 in DNA: TGTGCCAGCTCACCAGGGACAGGGCTCTCCTACGAGCAGTACTTC. Its protein product is CASSPGTGLSYEQYF.

The chain's CDR3 is CASSLGLGDTQYF. The CDR3 DNA follows: TGTGCCAGCAGCTTAGGACTCGGGGATACGCAGTATTTT. V usage is TRBV7-2 and J usage is TRBJ2-3; D unresolved. V was clipped by 1 base and J by 6 bases, with 8 bases between them. Germline assignment: CDR1 SGHTA and CDR2 FQGNSA. The CDR3 consists of 13 residues.

The genes are TRBV19 and TRBJ1-5; maybe TRBD1 (5 bases). The CDR3 totals 13 residues. The germline V gene has CDR1 LNHDA and CDR2 SQIVND (reference sequence). V was trimmed by 5 bases and J by 5 bases, leaving 10 bases between them. This CDR3 is CASSEQVDQPQHF. The CDR3, as DNA: TGTGCCAGTAGTGAACAGGTGGATCAGCCCCAGCATTTT.